This T cell receptor beta chain was identified during a study of T cells in Graves' hyperthyroidism and ophthalmopathy. General observations from the study: Ophthalmopathy, as predicted by the model, came a median 6.5 months after the prediction. Patients with ophthalmopathy were separated from those with stable hyperthyroidism by a 13 V-J model.

About this clonotype: The antigen is unknown.

V gave up 1 base and J gave up 9 bases, with 16 bases separating them. The CDR3 extends over 15 amino acids. Germline loops: CDR1 LGHDT, CDR2 YNNKEL (reference sequence). RNA transcripts gave rise to amplified TCR beta CDR3 regions. With the HTBI primer set, the TCR CDR3 went through a first round of RT-PCR. Via MiXCR, TCRdb re-called the multiplex PCR reads, giving one row per CDR3 protein. Here the sample spans about 500,000 distinct CDR3 sequences, roughly 45% being singletons. Criteria for exclusion of patients were uncontrolled infection, other autoimmune disease, pregnancy or lactation. Diagnoses were made from clinical symptoms, serum measures (thyroxine and TRAb), thyroid ultrasound and orbital computed tomography.

The TCR sequence derives from an adult woman with Graves' disease, either hyperthyroidism or ophthalmopathy (not recorded which). J is TRBJ1-5 and V is TRBV3-1, with no clear D. Sample: peripheral blood or thyroid tissue (not recorded which). The CDR3 coding sequence is TGTGCCAGCAGCCAAGCTGGGCAGTTTTTGGGGCCCCAGCATTTT. Its translation is CASSQAGQFLGPQHF.